This TCR beta chain was observed in a study of T cell changes during pregnancy in multiple sclerosis. The CDR3 spans 16 residues. V shed 2 bases and J 2 bases; nucleotides not matched to a gene: 6. Germline V gives CDR1 MNHNY, CDR2 SVGAGI (reference sequence). Clones were read by immunoSEQ multiplex PCR, and TCRdb kept only the in-frame ones, dropping some. This table holds 100,000 or so clones, around 90% found once. This TCR came from a female donor with multiple sclerosis, enrolled in a pregnancy study. This chain uses TRBV6-6 with TRBJ1-5, with 7 bases fitting TRBD1. Sequencing used peripheral blood, obtained in the second trimester of pregnancy. In nucleotides, the CDR3 is TGTGCCAGCAGTTACCCCACAGGGGCCGGCAATCAGCCCCAGCATTTT. Its protein is CASSYPTGAGNQPQHF.